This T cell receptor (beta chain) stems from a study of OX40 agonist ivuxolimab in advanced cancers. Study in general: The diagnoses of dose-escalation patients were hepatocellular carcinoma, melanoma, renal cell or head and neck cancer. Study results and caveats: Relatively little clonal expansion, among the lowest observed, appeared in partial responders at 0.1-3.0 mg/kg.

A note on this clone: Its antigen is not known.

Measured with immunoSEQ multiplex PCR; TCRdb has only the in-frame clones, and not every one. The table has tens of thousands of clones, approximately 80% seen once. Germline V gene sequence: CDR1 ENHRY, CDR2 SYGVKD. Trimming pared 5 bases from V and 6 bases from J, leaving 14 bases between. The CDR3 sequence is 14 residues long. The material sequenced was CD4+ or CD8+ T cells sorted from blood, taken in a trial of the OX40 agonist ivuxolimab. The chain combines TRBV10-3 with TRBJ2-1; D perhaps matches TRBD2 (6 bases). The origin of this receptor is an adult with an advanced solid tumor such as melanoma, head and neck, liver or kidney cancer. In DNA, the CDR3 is TGTGCCATCAGTAAGGACGGGAGACCCAATGAGCAGTTCTTC. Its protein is CAISKDGRPNEQFF.